The entry below gives a single T cell receptor (beta chain) sequence along with its context. The antigen is unknown. This sample is part of a study of shared clonotypes between healthy human individuals. Naivety among CD8 cells was defined by CD45RO negativity and positive CCR7 selection, thereby excluding terminally differentiated effector memory CD45RA+ cells. Healthy and HIV-negative, the adult donors had no recent acute infections or vaccinations. Overall study results and limits: Incomplete sequencing of sorted subsets was indicated by rarefaction despite large depth. Compared with clonotypes that all four donors shared, non-shared clonotypes had lower generation probabilities.

The CDR3 has 16 amino acids. Germline CDR1 SGDLS, CDR2 YYNGEE. Losses at the gene ends were 4 bases for V and 4 bases for J; bases not matched to a gene: 8. Template for every sorted-subset replicate PCR totaled about 0.2 ug DNA, roughly 30,000 T cell genomes. Clones were sequenced by immunoSEQ multiplex PCR, and TCRdb holds only the in-frame ones, with some missing. The data contain roughly 810,000 clones, around 96% of them singletons. The sequenced sample consisted of naive CD8+ T cells sorted from blood. The receptor's source is a young man in good health. V is TRBV9 and J is TRBJ2-3; 11 bases are a match to TRBD2. CDR3 DNA sequence: TGTGCCAGCAGCATACCCGGGACTAGCGGATCAGATACGCAGTATTTT. Its translation is CASSIPGTSGSDTQYF.